The clone carrying this T cell receptor (beta chain) was observed a few times. Its matching antigen is unknown. Sequencing libraries for TCR beta were prepared with iRepertoire HTBI primers and Arm-PCR of CDR3 regions. MiXCR, run by TCRdb on the multiplex PCR reads, gives a single entry per CDR3 protein. This sample carries 400,000 to 500,000 distinct CDR3 sequences, around 15% of them seen once, and the ten largest clones take roughly 18%. Indicated time point: newly diagnosed GD, antithyroid drugs for less than 3 months. Preparation of the TCR library used RNA extracted from PBMCs. These data belong to a study of regulatory T cells in long-lasting Graves disease. Findings and limits, study-wide: Study of thyroid tissue was not done, with only peripheral blood studied.

In germline, CDR1 is LNHDA, CDR2 SQIVND (reference sequence). Trimming removed 3 bases at V and 7 bases at J, with 13 bases between. The CDR3 runs 13 residues. The same sample was also used in a study of T cells in Graves' hyperthyroidism and ophthalmopathy. As that study records: The hyperthyroidism patients had all been newly diagnosed, and their disease duration was under 2 months. Their ages ranged from 18 to 65 years. Blood samples included most of the expanded thyroid clonotypes exceeding 0.001.

The sample in question was peripheral blood mononuclear cells (PBMCs), obtained at new diagnosis, from a patient treated with antithyroid drugs. The TCR was taken from a woman in her fifties or sixties with Graves disease. The genes are TRBV19 and TRBJ2-7; D not resolved. CDR3 protein: CASSIRPSGEQYF. CDR3 DNA sequence: TGTGCCAGTAGTATTAGACCTTCCGGGGAGCAGTACTTC.